One and the same sample provided the 3 T cell receptor beta chains below, sequenced in a study of cytomegalovirus exposure and HLA in healthy donors (dated by TCRdb to 2016 to 2017). The library was prepared using the immunoSEQ multiplex PCR assay. A mixture of 60 forward primers for TCR Vbeta segments and 13 reverse primers for TCR Jbeta segments was used in the multiplex PCR. The table was pulled from immuneACCESS by TCRdb, which kept in-frame rearrangements only. Such tables lose some clones; where checked, under half of the loss comes from unresolved V genes, and the rest has no known cause. This sample lists fewer than 120,000 clones; about three quarters were detected once. The ten largest clones add up to around 3.2% of the sample. What was sequenced was PBMCs. These TCRs come from a woman aged 55-70 years in good health and CMV-seropositive.

This sequence joins TRBV15 and TRBJ1-2, with 7 bases aligning to TRBD1. Trimming at V came to 5 bases and at J to 5 bases, leaving 8 bases not matched to a gene. This CDR3 has 14 amino acids. Looked up from germline, CDR1 is LNHNV and CDR2 is YYDKDF (reference sequence). The CDR3 bases are TGTGCCACCAGCCGGGACAGAGACCTATATGGCTACACCTTC. It codes for CATSRDRDLYGYTF.

J is TRBJ1-5 and V is TRBV18; TRBD1 matches 9 bases. This CDR3 is built from 17 residues. The J segment lost 1 base and the V segment lost 3 bases, leaving 7 bases of the junction unmatched. From germline, CDR1 is KGHSH and CDR2 LQKENI. The CDR3 DNA is TGTGCCAGCTCACCGGACAGGGGAGGTAGGAGCAATCAGCCCCAGCATTTT. This codes for CASSPDRGGRSNQPQHF.

The chain is built from TRBV5-1 and TRBJ2-7; 10 nucleotides match TRBD2. Germline V gene lookup returns CDR1 SGHRS and CDR2 YFSETQ. Unmatched junction bases numbered 7, after V lost 0 bases and J lost 4 bases. The CDR3 has 16 amino acids. The CDR3 loop reads CASSLGVLAGTYEQYF. The CDR3 region has the DNA TGCGCCAGCAGCTTGGGGGTACTAGCGGGAACTTACGAGCAGTACTTC.